The source of this T cell receptor (beta chain) is a study of blood T cell repertoires in COVID-19. Whole-study context: Samples of COVID-19 (acute and convalescent) were obtained from the United States, Italy and Spain. Sample material is recorded as cDNA or gDNA derived from T cells, B-cell-depleted T cells, or PBMCs.

Authors' analysis steps: Amplification from reference gene primers served as the basis for estimated nucleated cell counts. Sequenced by immunoSEQ multiplex PCR; TCRdb stores in-frame clones only, minus some. D and trimming were read from the DNA, whereas the V and J calls and clone size are those reported in that table. The sample lists some 76,000 clones, 85% to 90% seen once, with around 0.6% in the top ten. Looked up from germline, CDR1 is ENHRY and CDR2 is SYGVKD. V trimming: 3 bases; J trimming: 4 bases; junction bases outside the gene matches: 10. The CDR3 runs to 16 residues. V is TRBV10-3 and J is TRBJ2-7, with 9 bases lining up with TRBD1. What was sequenced was peripheral blood. The TCR sequence derives from a man in his 60s with acute or convalescent COVID-19. DNA for the CDR3: TGTGCCATCAGTGACTCCGGGACAGGGATCTCATACGAGCAGTACTTC. Translating it yields CAISDSGTGISYEQYF.